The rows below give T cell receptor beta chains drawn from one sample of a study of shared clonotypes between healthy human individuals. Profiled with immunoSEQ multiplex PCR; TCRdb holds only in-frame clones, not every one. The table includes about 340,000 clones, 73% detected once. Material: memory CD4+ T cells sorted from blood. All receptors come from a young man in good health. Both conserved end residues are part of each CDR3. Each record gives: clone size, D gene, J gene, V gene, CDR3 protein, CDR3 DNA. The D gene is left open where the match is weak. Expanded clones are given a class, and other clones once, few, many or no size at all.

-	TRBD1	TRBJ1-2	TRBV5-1	CASSLVRGQDGYTF	TGCGCCAGCAGCTTGGTCAGGGGGCAAGATGGCTACACCTTC
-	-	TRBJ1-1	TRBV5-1	CASSSDVVTEAFF	TGCGCCAGCAGCTCGGACGTTGTCACTGAAGCTTTCTTT
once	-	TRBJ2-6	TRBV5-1	CASSPGASASGANVLTF	TGCGCCAGCAGCCCAGGGGCTTCAGCTTCTGGGGCCAACGTCCTGACTTTC
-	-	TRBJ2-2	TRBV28	CASSYREPRVRELFF	TGTGCCAGCAGCTACAGGGAGCCCCGAGTCCGGGAGCTGTTTTTT
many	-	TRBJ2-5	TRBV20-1	CSAGWRETQYF	TGCAGTGCGGGGTGGCGGGAGACCCAGTACTTC
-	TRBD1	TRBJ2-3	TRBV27	CASSWTGGADTQYF	TGTGCCAGCAGTTGGACAGGGGGGGCAGATACGCAGTATTTT
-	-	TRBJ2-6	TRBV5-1	CASSLVDSGANVLTF	TGCGCCAGCAGCTTGGTTGACTCTGGGGCCAACGTCCTGACTTTC
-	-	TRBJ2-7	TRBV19	CASVKAGSYEQYF	TGTGCCAGTGTCAAGGCCGGGTCCTACGAGCAGTACTTC
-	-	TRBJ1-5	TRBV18	CASSPWGSSNQPQHF	TGTGCCAGCTCACCCTGGGGAAGCAGCAATCAGCCCCAGCATTTT
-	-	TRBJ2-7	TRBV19	CASSKDSVRTGFYEQYF	TGTGCCAGTAGTAAGGACAGCGTCAGAACCGGGTTCTACGAGCAGTACTTC
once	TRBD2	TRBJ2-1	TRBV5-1	CASWETSGGNNEQFF	TGCGCCAGCTGGGAGACTAGCGGAGGGAACAATGAGCAGTTCTTC
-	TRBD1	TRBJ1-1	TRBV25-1	CASSGARGRGTEAFF	TGTGCCAGCAGTGGGGCCAGGGGGCGCGGGACTGAAGCTTTCTTT
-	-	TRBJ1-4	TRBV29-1	CSVVWDGEKLFF	TGCAGCGTTGTGTGGGACGGGGAAAAACTGTTTTTT
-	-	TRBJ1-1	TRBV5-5	CASSGRGTEAFF	TGTGCCAGCAGTGGCAGGGGCACTGAAGCTTTCTTT
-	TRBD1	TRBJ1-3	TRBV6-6	CAIGQGTNTIYF	TGTGCCATCGGACAGGGTACAAACACCATATATTTT
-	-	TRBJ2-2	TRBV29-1	CSVSEAHTGELFF	TGCAGCGTTTCTGAGGCCCACACCGGGGAGCTGTTTTTT
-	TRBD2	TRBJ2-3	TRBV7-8	CASSLGSLAGGSTDTQYF	TGTGCCAGCAGCTTAGGGTCTCTAGCGGGAGGGAGCACAGATACGCAGTATTTT
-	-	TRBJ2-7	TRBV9	CASSVEGGGFGEQYF	TGTGCCAGCAGCGTAGAGGGTGGAGGGTTTGGCGAGCAGTACTTC
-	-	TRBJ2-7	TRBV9	CASSVGQGGEQYF	TGTGCCAGCAGCGTAGGGCAGGGTGGCGAGCAGTACTTC
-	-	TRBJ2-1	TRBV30	CAWSVSGPSTAGQFF	TGTGCCTGGAGTGTATCAGGGCCCTCTACCGCAGGGCAGTTCTTC
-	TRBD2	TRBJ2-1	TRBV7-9	CASSSTPRSGMYNEQFF	TGTGCCAGCAGCTCAACCCCTCGTAGCGGGATGTACAATGAGCAGTTCTTC
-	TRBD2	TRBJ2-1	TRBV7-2	CASSPTIKSSGGGFF	TGTGCCAGCAGCCCCACCATTAAGTCTAGCGGGGGGGGGTTCTTC
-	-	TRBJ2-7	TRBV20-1	CSARGDYEQYF	TGCAGTGCTAGAGGTGACTACGAGCAGTACTTC
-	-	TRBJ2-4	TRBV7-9	CASSLVVGGAKNIQYF	TGTGCCAGCAGCTTAGTGGTGGGGGGCGCCAAAAACATTCAGTACTTC
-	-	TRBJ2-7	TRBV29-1	CSVAAGSWSYEQYF	TGCAGCGTTGCCGCGGGGTCGTGGTCCTACGAGCAGTACTTC
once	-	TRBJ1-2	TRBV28	CASTNPNWAGSKGYTF	TGTGCCAGCACTAACCCGAATTGGGCAGGGTCGAAAGGCTACACCTTC
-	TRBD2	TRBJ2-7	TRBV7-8	CASSLGASGRYEQYF	TGTGCCAGCAGCTTAGGGGCTAGCGGGAGATACGAGCAGTACTTC
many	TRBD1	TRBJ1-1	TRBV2	CASTLQGATEAFF	TGTGCCAGCACCCTACAGGGGGCCACTGAAGCTTTCTTT
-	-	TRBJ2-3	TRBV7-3	CASSLREGYTQYF	TGTGCCAGCAGCCTCCGCGAAGGGTATACGCAGTATTTT
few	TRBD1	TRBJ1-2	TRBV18	CASSLNPRGASYGYTF	TGTGCCAGCTCACTGAACCCCAGGGGGGCGAGCTATGGCTACACCTTC
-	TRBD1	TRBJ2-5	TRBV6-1	CASRRDSYQETQYF	TGTGCCAGCAGGAGGGACAGCTATCAAGAGACCCAGTACTTC
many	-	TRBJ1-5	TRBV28	CASSLGLFEPQHF	TGTGCCAGCAGTTTAGGTCTTTTCGAGCCCCAGCATTTT
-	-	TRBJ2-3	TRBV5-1	CASSPYGERNTQYF	TGCGCCAGCAGCCCGTACGGGGAGAGGAATACGCAGTATTTT
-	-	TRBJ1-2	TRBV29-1	CSVEEGGRRSYTF	TGCAGCGTTGAAGAGGGGGGACGGAGAAGCTACACCTTC
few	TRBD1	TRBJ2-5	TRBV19	CASTGGTGGAKTQYF	TGTGCCTCTACTGGGGGGACAGGGGGCGCGAAGACCCAGTACTTC
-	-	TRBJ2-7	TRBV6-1	CASSEYMGGQYF	TGTGCCAGCAGTGAATATATGGGAGGGCAGTACTTC
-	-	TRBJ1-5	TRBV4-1	CASSRTGQFNQPQHF	TGCGCCAGCAGCCGGACCGGACAGTTCAATCAGCCCCAGCATTTT
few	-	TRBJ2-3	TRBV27	CASSRLGGRPSTDTQYF	TGTGCCAGTTCTAGACTAGGCGGCAGGCCTAGCACAGATACGCAGTATTTT
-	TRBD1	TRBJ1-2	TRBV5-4	CASSLPRQGNYGYTF	TGTGCCAGCAGCTTGCCTCGACAGGGGAACTATGGCTACACCTTC
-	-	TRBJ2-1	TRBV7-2	CATTRGGPNEQFF	TGTGCCACCACCAGGGGGGGGCCCAATGAGCAGTTCTTC
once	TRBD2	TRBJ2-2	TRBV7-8	CASSPRTSGMNTGELFF	TGTGCCAGCAGCCCTCGGACTAGCGGCATGAACACCGGGGAGCTGTTTTTT
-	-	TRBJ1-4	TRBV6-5	CASSYTPSEKLFF	TGTGCCAGCAGTTACACCCCGTCCGAAAAACTGTTTTTT
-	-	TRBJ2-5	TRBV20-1	CSARKLETQYF	TGCAGTGCTAGAAAACTAGAGACCCAGTACTTC
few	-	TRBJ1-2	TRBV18	CASSQFDGHGYTF	TGTGCCAGCTCCCAATTCGATGGGCATGGCTACACCTTC
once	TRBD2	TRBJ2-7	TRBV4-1	CASSQEGPSGSYEQYF	TGCGCCAGCAGCCAAGAAGGTCCTAGCGGTTCCTACGAGCAGTACTTC
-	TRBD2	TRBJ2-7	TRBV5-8	CASSFSPSGRPYEQYF	TGTGCCAGCAGCTTCTCCCCCAGCGGGAGGCCCTACGAGCAGTACTTC
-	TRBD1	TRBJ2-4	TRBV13	CASSQGTVKNIQYF	TGTGCCAGCAGCCAAGGGACAGTTAAAAACATTCAGTACTTC
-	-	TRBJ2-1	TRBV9	CASSAGLTNEQFF	TGTGCCAGCAGCGCGGGACTCACCAATGAGCAGTTCTTC
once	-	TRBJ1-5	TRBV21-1	CASSKAAGTHGNQPQHF	TGTGCCAGCAGCAAAGCAGCCGGGACACATGGCAATCAGCCCCAGCATTTT
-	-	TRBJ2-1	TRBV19	CASSKNGRYNEQFF	TGTGCCAGTAGTAAGAATGGACGCTACAATGAGCAGTTCTTC
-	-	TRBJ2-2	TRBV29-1	CSVGDRTNTGELFF	TGCAGCGTTGGCGACAGAACGAACACCGGGGAGCTGTTTTTT
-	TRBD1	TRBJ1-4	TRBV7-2	CASSVLQGAEKLFF	TGTGCCAGCAGCGTTTTACAGGGGGCCGAAAAACTGTTTTTT
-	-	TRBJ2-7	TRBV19	CASSRPGGHSSYEQYF	TGTGCCAGTAGTAGGCCTGGAGGCCACTCCTCCTACGAGCAGTACTTC
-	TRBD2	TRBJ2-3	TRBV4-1	CASRLLISGREDTQYF	TGCGCCAGCAGGCTCCTGATTAGCGGGAGAGAAGATACGCAGTATTTT
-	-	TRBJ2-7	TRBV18	CASSPQLQTGWVGFEQYF	TGTGCCAGCTCACCACAATTACAAACAGGGTGGGTAGGATTCGAGCAGTACTTC